The rows below give T cell receptor beta chains drawn from one sample of a study of cytomegalovirus exposure and HLA in healthy donors. Profiling relied on immunoSEQ multiplex PCR, and the TCRdb table lists in-frame clones only, not all of them. The table includes more than 95,000 clones, roughly 73% detected once. The material sequenced was PBMCs. The origin of the receptors is a woman in her forties in good health and CMV-seropositive. Both conserved end residues are part of each CDR3. A D gene is named only where the DNA matches it firmly. Clone size appears in some rows only: once, few, many, or a class for an expanded clone.

CDR3 DNA: TGTGCCAGCAGCTCCAGGGGGCGGGTGTGGGCTCCCAAGCAGTTCTTC
CDR3 protein: CASSSRGRVWAPKQFF
clone size: -
V gene: TRBV28
D gene: TRBD1
J gene: TRBJ2-1

CDR3 DNA: TGCAGCGCCATGACAGATTACAATGAGCAGTTCTTC
CDR3 protein: CSAMTDYNEQFF
clone size: -
V gene: TRBV29-1
D gene: -
J gene: TRBJ2-1

CDR3 DNA: TGCGCCAGCAGCCAGTTAACCCCCAGGGGGCCAAATCAGCCCCAGCATTTT
CDR3 protein: CASSQLTPRGPNQPQHF
clone size: -
V gene: TRBV4-1
D gene: TRBD1
J gene: TRBJ1-5

CDR3 DNA: TGTGCCAGCAGTTACTCAGGGGATAGTGGGTATGGCTACACCTTC
CDR3 protein: CASSYSGDSGYGYTF
clone size: -
V gene: TRBV6-5
D gene: -
J gene: TRBJ1-2

CDR3 DNA: TGTGCCAGTAGTATTGGTAGCCGGGTCGGGGGAGAGCAGTACTTC
CDR3 protein: CASSIGSRVGGEQYF
clone size: -
V gene: TRBV19
D gene: -
J gene: TRBJ2-7

CDR3 DNA: TGTGCCAGCAGCTCTGGGACAGCCAGTAATCAGCCCCAGCATTTT
CDR3 protein: CASSSGTASNQPQHF
clone size: -
V gene: TRBV7-7
D gene: TRBD1
J gene: TRBJ1-5

CDR3 DNA: TGCGCCAGCAGCAGGACAGGGGGAGAAAAACTGTTTTTT
CDR3 protein: CASSRTGGEKLFF
clone size: -
V gene: TRBV5-1
D gene: TRBD1
J gene: TRBJ1-4

CDR3 DNA: TGTGCCAGCAGCTTCACCTTCGCGAGGGAAAAACTGTTTTTT
CDR3 protein: CASSFTFAREKLFF
clone size: -
V gene: TRBV7-8
D gene: -
J gene: TRBJ1-4

CDR3 DNA: TGTGCCAGCAGCCCTTCGGGGGAGTTGTACACTGAAGCTTTCTTT
CDR3 protein: CASSPSGELYTEAFF
clone size: once
V gene: TRBV5-4
D gene: -
J gene: TRBJ1-1

CDR3 DNA: TGTGCCAGCAGCCCTCCAAGGGGGCGTGCCTACGAGCAGTACTTC
CDR3 protein: CASSPPRGRAYEQYF
clone size: -
V gene: TRBV11-2
D gene: TRBD1
J gene: TRBJ2-7

CDR3 DNA: TGTGCCAGCAGTTTAGAGACACCGTCCGGTGGCTACACCTTC
CDR3 protein: CASSLETPSGGYTF
clone size: -
V gene: TRBV28
D gene: -
J gene: TRBJ1-2

CDR3 DNA: TGTGCCAGCAGTGAAGTTGGGACAGGGATCGGTCAGCCCCAGCATTTT
CDR3 protein: CASSEVGTGIGQPQHF
clone size: -
V gene: TRBV6-1
D gene: TRBD1
J gene: TRBJ1-5

CDR3 DNA: TGTGCCAGCAGTGAGAGTTCGTATGGTACGGCCGGGGAGCTGTTTTTT
CDR3 protein: CASSESSYGTAGELFF
clone size: -
V gene: TRBV6-1
D gene: -
J gene: TRBJ2-2

CDR3 DNA: TGTGCCAGCAGCGTAGCGGGATTGTATTCAGATACGCAGTATTTT
CDR3 protein: CASSVAGLYSDTQYF
clone size: few
V gene: TRBV9
D gene: -
J gene: TRBJ2-3

CDR3 DNA: TGTGCCAGCAGTTATGGGACTAGAGGCTACAATGAGCAGTTCTTC
CDR3 protein: CASSYGTRGYNEQFF
clone size: few
V gene: TRBV27
D gene: TRBD2
J gene: TRBJ2-1

CDR3 DNA: TGTGCCAGCTCACCGGCACTGCATCGGGCCGGGGAGCTGTTTTTT
CDR3 protein: CASSPALHRAGELFF
clone size: few
V gene: TRBV18
D gene: -
J gene: TRBJ2-2

CDR3 DNA: TGTGCCAGCAGTTTGACAGGGAATGCCTACGAGCAGTACTTC
CDR3 protein: CASSLTGNAYEQYF
clone size: -
V gene: TRBV28
D gene: TRBD1
J gene: TRBJ2-7

CDR3 DNA: TGCGCCAGCAGCTCCTTAGCGGGAGGGCCCGCCAATGAGCAGTTCTTC
CDR3 protein: CASSSLAGGPANEQFF
clone size: -
V gene: TRBV5-1
D gene: TRBD2
J gene: TRBJ2-1

CDR3 DNA: TGCGCCAGCAGCCAAGTCATGGGGACAGTCTCCTACGAGCAGTACTTC
CDR3 protein: CASSQVMGTVSYEQYF
clone size: -
V gene: TRBV4-1
D gene: TRBD1
J gene: TRBJ2-7

CDR3 DNA: TGTGCCAGCAGTTTAACTAGTGGCTCCTACAATGAGCAGTTCTTC
CDR3 protein: CASSLTSGSYNEQFF
clone size: -
V gene: TRBV28
D gene: -
J gene: TRBJ2-1

CDR3 DNA: TGTGCCAGTAGTTGGGACACCACCTACGAGCAGTACTTC
CDR3 protein: CASSWDTTYEQYF
clone size: -
V gene: TRBV19
D gene: -
J gene: TRBJ2-7

CDR3 DNA: TGTGCCAGCAGGGTGGGGGGGGGCACTGAAGCTTTCTTT
CDR3 protein: CASRVGGGTEAFF
clone size: few
V gene: TRBV27
D gene: -
J gene: TRBJ1-1

CDR3 DNA: TGTGCCAGCAGCTTAGATCTAGCGGGGGGCATCACAGATACGCAGTATTTT
CDR3 protein: CASSLDLAGGITDTQYF
clone size: few
V gene: TRBV7-9
D gene: TRBD2
J gene: TRBJ2-3

CDR3 DNA: TGCGCCAGCAGCCCTTCGTCCTACGAGCAGTACTTC
CDR3 protein: CASSPSSYEQYF
clone size: -
V gene: TRBV5-1
D gene: -
J gene: TRBJ2-7

CDR3 DNA: TGTGCCAGTAGTCCCGTTTTGCGGGAGAAAATCAATGAGCAGTTCTTC
CDR3 protein: CASSPVLREKINEQFF
clone size: -
V gene: TRBV19
D gene: TRBD2
J gene: TRBJ2-1

CDR3 DNA: TGTGCCAGCAGCCCCAAGGGACTAGCGGGGGGCTTAACTAGCACAGATACGCAGTATTTT
CDR3 protein: CASSPKGLAGGLTSTDTQYF
clone size: once
V gene: TRBV9
D gene: TRBD2
J gene: TRBJ2-3

CDR3 DNA: TGCGCCAGCAGCTTGGAGGACAGGAACTACAATGAGCAGTTCTTC
CDR3 protein: CASSLEDRNYNEQFF
clone size: -
V gene: TRBV5-1
D gene: TRBD1
J gene: TRBJ2-1

CDR3 DNA: TGTGCCAGCAGTGAGGGACAGTCCAATCAGCCCCAGCATTTT
CDR3 protein: CASSEGQSNQPQHF
clone size: -
V gene: TRBV9
D gene: TRBD1
J gene: TRBJ1-5

CDR3 DNA: TGCGCCAGCAGCCCCGGGACAACCAATGAAAAACTGTTTTTT
CDR3 protein: CASSPGTTNEKLFF
clone size: -
V gene: TRBV5-1
D gene: -
J gene: TRBJ1-4

CDR3 DNA: TGTGCCAGCAGCTTAGGCTGGACTAGCGGGAGCACGGCGGAACAGTACTTC
CDR3 protein: CASSLGWTSGSTAEQYF
clone size: once
V gene: TRBV7-6
D gene: TRBD2
J gene: TRBJ2-7

CDR3 DNA: TGTGCCAGCAGCTTAGTGGGACAGTCGGAGACCCAGTACTTC
CDR3 protein: CASSLVGQSETQYF
clone size: -
V gene: TRBV7-6
D gene: TRBD1
J gene: TRBJ2-5

CDR3 DNA: TGTGCCAGCAGCGTTACAGGGATATCTGGAAACACCATATATTTT
CDR3 protein: CASSVTGISGNTIYF
clone size: -
V gene: TRBV9
D gene: -
J gene: TRBJ1-3

CDR3 DNA: TGCGCCAGCAGCCGGTCACCCCTACGGACAGTTAAGGGCACTGAAGCTTTCTTT
CDR3 protein: CASSRSPLRTVKGTEAFF
clone size: -
V gene: TRBV4-1
D gene: -
J gene: TRBJ1-1

CDR3 DNA: TGTGCCAGCAGCCCCGGACTAGCGGGAGGCTACGAGCAGTACTTC
CDR3 protein: CASSPGLAGGYEQYF
clone size: -
V gene: TRBV5-4
D gene: TRBD2
J gene: TRBJ2-7

CDR3 DNA: TGTGCCAGCTCAGGCGGGACAGCTATTTACGAGCAGTACTTC
CDR3 protein: CASSGGTAIYEQYF
clone size: -
V gene: TRBV18
D gene: -
J gene: TRBJ2-7

CDR3 DNA: TGTGCCAGCAGCAGGGGGGGATTGGACACTGAAGCTTTCTTT
CDR3 protein: CASSRGGLDTEAFF
clone size: few
V gene: TRBV9
D gene: -
J gene: TRBJ1-1

CDR3 DNA: TGTGCCAGCAGCTCCCTTCGCGACAGGGCCAAAAACATTCAGTACTTC
CDR3 protein: CASSSLRDRAKNIQYF
clone size: -
V gene: TRBV11-2
D gene: -
J gene: TRBJ2-4

CDR3 DNA: TGTGCCAGCAGCAAACGGCAGGAGGACTCCTACGAGCAGTACTTC
CDR3 protein: CASSKRQEDSYEQYF
clone size: -
V gene: TRBV21-1
D gene: -
J gene: TRBJ2-7

CDR3 DNA: TGTGCCAGCAGCTCGACCGGGACAGCAGGGTTCGGGGAGCTGTTTTTT
CDR3 protein: CASSSTGTAGFGELFF
clone size: -
V gene: TRBV25-1
D gene: TRBD1
J gene: TRBJ2-2

CDR3 DNA: TGTGCCAGCTCACCAGCATCCCAGCGGGAGACCCAGTACTTC
CDR3 protein: CASSPASQRETQYF
clone size: -
V gene: TRBV18
D gene: -
J gene: TRBJ2-5

CDR3 DNA: TGCGCCAGCAGCCAGGAACTAGCGGGGGGGGGAGATACGCAGTATTTT
CDR3 protein: CASSQELAGGGDTQYF
clone size: -
V gene: TRBV4-3
D gene: TRBD2
J gene: TRBJ2-3

CDR3 DNA: TGTGCCAGCAGCTTCGGGGGGGCCTCGGATACGCAGTATTTT
CDR3 protein: CASSFGGASDTQYF
clone size: few
V gene: TRBV7-9
D gene: TRBD2
J gene: TRBJ2-3

CDR3 DNA: TGTGCCAGCAGTGTCAAACTAGCGGGAGATTTTCGGCGGTTCTTC
CDR3 protein: CASSVKLAGDFRRFF
clone size: -
V gene: TRBV6-4
D gene: TRBD2
J gene: TRBJ2-1

CDR3 DNA: TGTGCCAGCAGCGTGAGTACGGGAGGTTTGAACACCGGGGAGCTGTTTTTT
CDR3 protein: CASSVSTGGLNTGELFF
clone size: -
V gene: TRBV9
D gene: TRBD2
J gene: TRBJ2-2

CDR3 DNA: TGTGCCAGCAGTAGTCGGGGCGGGGGTGGGGATGAGCAGTTCTTC
CDR3 protein: CASSSRGGGGDEQFF
clone size: -
V gene: TRBV7-3
D gene: TRBD2
J gene: TRBJ2-1

CDR3 DNA: TGTGCCAGCAGCTATGAGGGGGACCTTTCCTACGAGCAGTACTTC
CDR3 protein: CASSYEGDLSYEQYF
clone size: -
V gene: TRBV5-6
D gene: -
J gene: TRBJ2-7

CDR3 DNA: TGCGCCAGCAGCTTGTTCAGCGGGACCAACATTCAGTACTTC
CDR3 protein: CASSLFSGTNIQYF
clone size: -
V gene: TRBV5-1
D gene: TRBD2
J gene: TRBJ2-4

CDR3 DNA: TGTGCCAGCAGTTACCCCGGACAGGGGCCAGCAAGTATTCAGTACTTC
CDR3 protein: CASSYPGQGPASIQYF
clone size: few
V gene: TRBV6-6
D gene: TRBD1
J gene: TRBJ2-4

CDR3 DNA: TGCAGCGTTGAAGATCTACCCGCCGGGGACAGGGATTACAATGAGCAGTTCTTC
CDR3 protein: CSVEDLPAGDRDYNEQFF
clone size: -
V gene: TRBV29-1
D gene: TRBD1
J gene: TRBJ2-1

CDR3 DNA: TGTGCCAGCAGCTTAGGGCTTCGGAACACTGAAGCTTTCTTT
CDR3 protein: CASSLGLRNTEAFF
clone size: -
V gene: TRBV7-8
D gene: -
J gene: TRBJ1-1

CDR3 DNA: TGTGCCATAGGACAGGGGGCGAGGGACGAGCAGTACTTC
CDR3 protein: CAIGQGARDEQYF
clone size: -
V gene: TRBV28
D gene: TRBD1
J gene: TRBJ2-7

CDR3 DNA: TGTGCCAGCTCAACAAGGGGACAACTTAATGAAAAACTGTTTTTT
CDR3 protein: CASSTRGQLNEKLFF
clone size: -
V gene: TRBV18
D gene: -
J gene: TRBJ1-4

CDR3 DNA: TGTGCCAGCAGCTTAGATTTGAGAGGGCGCGCGGGCGGCTACACCTTC
CDR3 protein: CASSLDLRGRAGGYTF
clone size: -
V gene: TRBV11-2
D gene: -
J gene: TRBJ1-2

CDR3 DNA: TGTGCCAGCAGCTTGGGACAGGGTAATCTGGGAGCTTTCTTT
CDR3 protein: CASSLGQGNLGAFF
clone size: -
V gene: TRBV5-6
D gene: TRBD1
J gene: TRBJ1-1

CDR3 DNA: TGTGCCAGCAGCCGCAGGGGACACAGTGACACTGAAGCTTTCTTT
CDR3 protein: CASSRRGHSDTEAFF
clone size: -
V gene: TRBV11-3
D gene: -
J gene: TRBJ1-1